This T cell receptor beta chain was identified during a study of glioma-infiltrating T cells. The study's findings and limits: Gliomas, especially low-grade, showed above-expected tissue-blood divergence; non-neoplastic patients showed below. Tissue and blood shared very few CDR3 sequences.

This clonotype came up a few times. The target antigen is unknown. Amplification of TCR alpha and beta CDR3 regions from RNA used iRepertoire nested multiplex PCR. Input was roughly 100-450 ng of tissue mRNA or PBMC total RNA. Using its own MiXCR run on the multiplex PCR reads, TCRdb lists one record per CDR3 protein. The sample lists around 100,000 distinct CDR3 sequences, about 30% occurring once. The receptor was derived from a human donor with low-grade glioma or glioblastoma, undergoing nonglioma brain surgery, or in good health (not recorded which). Sequenced input: glioma tissue, nonneoplastic brain tissue, or PBMCs (not recorded which).

CDR3 sequence: CASSLAQDNEKLFF. The CDR3 DNA follows: TGTGCCAGCAGTTTAGCTCAGGATAATGAAAAACTGTTTTTT. The chain carries TRBV12-3 or TRBV12-4 and TRBJ1-4; D is unresolved. The CDR3 sequence is 14 residues long. Trimming cost V 0 bases and J 4 bases, with 6 bases left between them.